Listed below are T cell receptor beta chains from one sample, sequenced in a study of cytomegalovirus exposure and HLA in healthy donors. Assay used: immunoSEQ multiplex PCR; TCRdb lists only in-frame clones, some missing. This table holds about 92,000 clones, around 74% found once. Sample: PBMCs. The receptor source for this set is a man aged 50 or older in good health and CMV-seropositive. Each CDR3 is given with its conserved first and last residue. D genes are given only for firm matches. Clone sizes are given selectively: once, few, many, or a class where the clone is expanded.

cdr3_nt: TGTGCCAGCAGCTTAGAGGGCAGGGGGATACGAAGCCCTGAAGCTTTCTTT; cdr3_aa: CASSLEGRGIRSPEAFF; cdr3_length: 17; clone_size: .; d_call: TRBD1; v_call: TRBV7-2; j_call: TRBJ1-1
cdr3_nt: TGTGCCAGTAGGCCCGGACTAGCGGACTACAATGAGCAGTTCTTC; cdr3_aa: CASRPGLADYNEQFF; cdr3_length: 15; clone_size: .; d_call: TRBD2; v_call: TRBV19; j_call: TRBJ2-1
cdr3_nt: TGTGCCAGCAGCGTAGAGACAGGGGCCTCCGATGGCTACACCTTC; cdr3_aa: CASSVETGASDGYTF; cdr3_length: 15; clone_size: .; d_call: TRBD1; v_call: TRBV7-9; j_call: TRBJ1-2
cdr3_nt: TGTGCCAGCTCACCTCCCTCCTCACAGGGTGGGCGGCGGGGCTACACCTTC; cdr3_aa: CASSPPSSQGGRRGYTF; cdr3_length: 17; clone_size: .; d_call: .; v_call: TRBV18; j_call: TRBJ1-2
cdr3_nt: TGTGCCAGCAGCTTAGCTACGGGGACAACGAACACCGGGGAGCTGTTTTTT; cdr3_aa: CASSLATGTTNTGELFF; cdr3_length: 17; clone_size: .; d_call: .; v_call: TRBV7-8; j_call: TRBJ2-2
cdr3_nt: TGTGCCAGCAGCCAAATCACTAGCGGGGGGGCTCGAGAGCAGTTCTTC; cdr3_aa: CASSQITSGGAREQFF; cdr3_length: 16; clone_size: few; d_call: TRBD2; v_call: TRBV4-2; j_call: TRBJ2-1
cdr3_nt: TGTGCCAGCTCATCGTTGAGACGGGATTCCTACGAGCAGTACTTC; cdr3_aa: CASSSLRRDSYEQYF; cdr3_length: 15; clone_size: .; d_call: .; v_call: TRBV18; j_call: TRBJ2-7
cdr3_nt: TGTGCCAGCAGCACCAGGGGTAATGAAAAACTGTTTTTT; cdr3_aa: CASSTRGNEKLFF; cdr3_length: 13; clone_size: .; d_call: .; v_call: TRBV7-2; j_call: TRBJ1-4
cdr3_nt: TGTGCCGCATGGGGACAGCTACCTTACACTGAGGAAGCTTTCTTT; cdr3_aa: CAAWGQLPYTEEAFF; cdr3_length: 15; clone_size: .; d_call: TRBD1; v_call: TRBV6-1; j_call: TRBJ1-1
cdr3_nt: TGCGCCAGCAGCCCCTCCCTAGGGGGCTCCTACAATGAGCAGTTCTTC; cdr3_aa: CASSPSLGGSYNEQFF; cdr3_length: 16; clone_size: .; d_call: .; v_call: TRBV5-1; j_call: TRBJ2-1
cdr3_nt: TGTGCCTGGATTATGTCTAGCGACAGCACAGATACGCAGTATTTT; cdr3_aa: CAWIMSSDSTDTQYF; cdr3_length: 15; clone_size: .; d_call: .; v_call: TRBV30; j_call: TRBJ2-3
cdr3_nt: TGTGCCAGCATGGACGGACTCAATGAGCAGTTCTTC; cdr3_aa: CASMDGLNEQFF; cdr3_length: 12; clone_size: .; d_call: .; v_call: TRBV2; j_call: TRBJ2-1
cdr3_nt: TGCAGCGTTGGCGGCAGTAACTATGGCTACACCTTC; cdr3_aa: CSVGGSNYGYTF; cdr3_length: 12; clone_size: .; d_call: .; v_call: TRBV29-1; j_call: TRBJ1-2
cdr3_nt: TGTGCCAGCAGTGAATGGTGGCCAGGGGATAATTCACCCCTCAACTTT; cdr3_aa: CASSEWWPGDNSPLNF; cdr3_length: 16; clone_size: .; d_call: .; v_call: TRBV6-1; j_call: TRBJ1-6
cdr3_nt: TGTGCCAGCAGTACCGGGATGAACCCTGAAGCTTTCTTT; cdr3_aa: CASSTGMNPEAFF; cdr3_length: 13; clone_size: once; d_call: .; v_call: TRBV6-6; j_call: TRBJ1-1
cdr3_nt: TGTGCCAGCAGCAAGCAGGGCCCCCAGAGGACTGAAGCTTTCTTT; cdr3_aa: CASSKQGPQRTEAFF; cdr3_length: 15; clone_size: .; d_call: .; v_call: TRBV5-6; j_call: TRBJ1-1
cdr3_nt: TGTGCCAGCAGTTGGACAGGGGACTCTGGCTACACCTTC; cdr3_aa: CASSWTGDSGYTF; cdr3_length: 13; clone_size: few; d_call: TRBD1; v_call: TRBV6-6; j_call: TRBJ1-2
cdr3_nt: TGTGCCATCAGGTCAGTGGGACAGGGAATGAACACCGGGGAGCTGTTTTTT; cdr3_aa: CAIRSVGQGMNTGELFF; cdr3_length: 17; clone_size: .; d_call: TRBD1; v_call: TRBV10-3; j_call: TRBJ2-2
cdr3_nt: TGTGCCAGCAGTTATGTTGGCGGGGGCCCCCCAGATACGCAGTATTTT; cdr3_aa: CASSYVGGGPPDTQYF; cdr3_length: 16; clone_size: .; d_call: .; v_call: TRBV6-5; j_call: TRBJ2-3
cdr3_nt: TGTGCCAGCAGTCAAACCTTTAGCGGGGGGCTATACAATGAGCAGTTCTTC; cdr3_aa: CASSQTFSGGLYNEQFF; cdr3_length: 17; clone_size: .; d_call: TRBD2; v_call: TRBV5-5; j_call: TRBJ2-1
cdr3_nt: TGTGCCAGCTCACCACAGGGGGCTCGAGGCGAAAAACTGTTTTTT; cdr3_aa: CASSPQGARGEKLFF; cdr3_length: 15; clone_size: .; d_call: TRBD1; v_call: TRBV18; j_call: TRBJ1-4
cdr3_nt: TGTGCCAGCAGTATTGGGCAGAACACCGGGGAGCTGTTTTTT; cdr3_aa: CASSIGQNTGELFF; cdr3_length: 14; clone_size: .; d_call: .; v_call: TRBV27; j_call: TRBJ2-2
cdr3_nt: TGTGCCAGCAGTGTGGGACAGGGGTACTATGGCTACCCCTTC; cdr3_aa: CASSVGQGYYGYPF; cdr3_length: 14; clone_size: .; d_call: TRBD1; v_call: TRBV25-1; j_call: TRBJ1-2
cdr3_nt: TGCGCCAGCAGCTTGTCCGGGACATATAATGAGCAGTTCTTC; cdr3_aa: CASSLSGTYNEQFF; cdr3_length: 14; clone_size: .; d_call: .; v_call: TRBV5-1; j_call: TRBJ2-1
cdr3_nt: TGTGCCAGCAGCTTAACGTTGACAGAAGAATATGGCTACACCTTC; cdr3_aa: CASSLTLTEEYGYTF; cdr3_length: 15; clone_size: .; d_call: .; v_call: TRBV7-9; j_call: TRBJ1-2
cdr3_nt: TGTGCCTGCTACCCTAGCGGGGGGGCGGGCGGGGAGCTGTTTTTT; cdr3_aa: CACYPSGGAGGELFF; cdr3_length: 15; clone_size: .; d_call: TRBD2; v_call: TRBV30; j_call: TRBJ2-2
cdr3_nt: TGTGCCAGCAGCCAAGATCGACAAGGGGCCGGGGAGACCCAGTACTTC; cdr3_aa: CASSQDRQGAGETQYF; cdr3_length: 16; clone_size: few; d_call: .; v_call: TRBV4-2; j_call: TRBJ2-5
cdr3_nt: TGTGCCAGCAGCTTGTCGGGGAATCAGCCCCAGCATTTT; cdr3_aa: CASSLSGNQPQHF; cdr3_length: 13; clone_size: .; d_call: .; v_call: TRBV5-5; j_call: TRBJ1-5
cdr3_nt: TGCAGCGGCCGGGCTAGCGGTGAAGAGACCCAGTACTTC; cdr3_aa: CSGRASGEETQYF; cdr3_length: 13; clone_size: .; d_call: TRBD2; v_call: TRBV29-1; j_call: TRBJ2-5
cdr3_nt: TGCGCCAGCAGCCAAGATTCAGGTCCCTATGGCTACACCTTC; cdr3_aa: CASSQDSGPYGYTF; cdr3_length: 14; clone_size: .; d_call: .; v_call: TRBV4-3; j_call: TRBJ1-2
cdr3_nt: TGTGCCAGCAGCGTAGAGGGACAGGGGGGAAATGAGCAGTTCTTC; cdr3_aa: CASSVEGQGGNEQFF; cdr3_length: 15; clone_size: .; d_call: TRBD1; v_call: TRBV9; j_call: TRBJ2-1
cdr3_nt: TGTGCCAGCTCACCTACAGGGTTCTCGGGCAATCAGCCCCAGCATTTT; cdr3_aa: CASSPTGFSGNQPQHF; cdr3_length: 16; clone_size: .; d_call: .; v_call: TRBV18; j_call: TRBJ1-5
cdr3_nt: TGTGCCAGTAGTTCTCAGGGAGGGGAGACCCAGTACTTC; cdr3_aa: CASSSQGGETQYF; cdr3_length: 13; clone_size: .; d_call: TRBD2; v_call: TRBV19; j_call: TRBJ2-5
cdr3_nt: TGTGCCAGCAGTTTAACCGGGGTGCGTGAAAAACTGTTTTTT; cdr3_aa: CASSLTGVREKLFF; cdr3_length: 14; clone_size: .; d_call: .; v_call: TRBV27; j_call: TRBJ1-4
cdr3_nt: TGCGCCAGCAGCTTGGGTAGAGGTACAGGGTCCGATGGCTACACCTTC; cdr3_aa: CASSLGRGTGSDGYTF; cdr3_length: 16; clone_size: .; d_call: .; v_call: TRBV5-1; j_call: TRBJ1-2
cdr3_nt: TGTGCCAGCAGGGACACAGGGGGTCAGCCCCAGCATTTT; cdr3_aa: CASRDTGGQPQHF; cdr3_length: 13; clone_size: .; d_call: TRBD1; v_call: TRBV2; j_call: TRBJ1-5
cdr3_nt: TGCGCCAGCAGACCGATGGGACAGGGGGACACTGAAGCTTTCTTT; cdr3_aa: CASRPMGQGDTEAFF; cdr3_length: 15; clone_size: .; d_call: TRBD1; v_call: TRBV5-1; j_call: TRBJ1-1
cdr3_nt: TGTGCCACCAGCAGAGATCGACAGGGCGGTGAGCAGTTCTTC; cdr3_aa: CATSRDRQGGEQFF; cdr3_length: 14; clone_size: .; d_call: TRBD1; v_call: TRBV15; j_call: TRBJ2-1
cdr3_nt: TGCGCCAGCAGCTCGGACAGCGGCTATAATTCACCCCTCCACTTT; cdr3_aa: CASSSDSGYNSPLHF; cdr3_length: 15; clone_size: .; d_call: .; v_call: TRBV5-1; j_call: TRBJ1-6
cdr3_nt: TGCAGTGCGTATCGATCCTACGAGCAGTACTTC; cdr3_aa: CSAYRSYEQYF; cdr3_length: 11; clone_size: few; d_call: .; v_call: TRBV20-1; j_call: TRBJ2-7
cdr3_nt: TGTGCCAGCAGTGATGTGGGACAACCGTTCTTC; cdr3_aa: CASSDVGQPFF; cdr3_length: 11; clone_size: few; d_call: .; v_call: TRBV2; j_call: TRBJ2-1
cdr3_nt: TGTGCCAGCAGCGTAAGGACACAAGAGACCCAGTACTTC; cdr3_aa: CASSVRTQETQYF; cdr3_length: 13; clone_size: .; d_call: .; v_call: TRBV9; j_call: TRBJ2-5
cdr3_nt: TGCGCCAGCAGCCAAGCTACCAGGTCCTACAATGAGCAGTTCTTC; cdr3_aa: CASSQATRSYNEQFF; cdr3_length: 15; clone_size: .; d_call: .; v_call: TRBV4-3; j_call: TRBJ2-1
cdr3_nt: TGTGCCAGCTCTCTCGACAGCGGGGCCTACGAGCAGTACTTC; cdr3_aa: CASSLDSGAYEQYF; cdr3_length: 14; clone_size: .; d_call: TRBD2; v_call: TRBV6-4; j_call: TRBJ2-7
cdr3_nt: TGTGCCAGTAAGAGGGGGTCAGATACGCAGTATTTT; cdr3_aa: CASKRGSDTQYF; cdr3_length: 12; clone_size: .; d_call: .; v_call: TRBV28; j_call: TRBJ2-3
cdr3_nt: TGTGCCAGCAGCCCGGACACATCTAGCACAGATACGCAGTATTTT; cdr3_aa: CASSPDTSSTDTQYF; cdr3_length: 15; clone_size: .; d_call: .; v_call: TRBV5-6; j_call: TRBJ2-3
cdr3_nt: TGTGCCAGCAGCCCGTCGGGGGCTAACTATGGCTACACCTTC; cdr3_aa: CASSPSGANYGYTF; cdr3_length: 14; clone_size: .; d_call: .; v_call: TRBV7-2; j_call: TRBJ1-2
cdr3_nt: TGTGCCAGCAGCTTAGGGCAGGGGTCCTACAATGAGCAGTTCTTC; cdr3_aa: CASSLGQGSYNEQFF; cdr3_length: 15; clone_size: .; d_call: .; v_call: TRBV7-2; j_call: TRBJ2-1
cdr3_nt: TGTGCCAGCAGTTACGGTCCGGTCCCGAACACTGAAGCTTTCTTT; cdr3_aa: CASSYGPVPNTEAFF; cdr3_length: 15; clone_size: .; d_call: .; v_call: TRBV6-5; j_call: TRBJ1-1
cdr3_nt: TGTGCCAGTAGTATTTACTTCGACAGCTCCTATAATTCACCCCTCCACTTT; cdr3_aa: CASSIYFDSSYNSPLHF; cdr3_length: 17; clone_size: .; d_call: .; v_call: TRBV19; j_call: TRBJ1-6
cdr3_nt: TGTGCCAGCAGCCAAGATTTCTCCCCTAATGAAAAACTGTTTTTT; cdr3_aa: CASSQDFSPNEKLFF; cdr3_length: 15; clone_size: .; d_call: .; v_call: TRBV14; j_call: TRBJ1-4
cdr3_nt: TGCGCCAGCAGCCAAGTAACTAGTGATACGCAGTATTTT; cdr3_aa: CASSQVTSDTQYF; cdr3_length: 13; clone_size: .; d_call: .; v_call: TRBV4-3; j_call: TRBJ2-3
cdr3_nt: TGTGCCAGCAGCCCCGGGACAGATCCCTACGAGCAGTACTTC; cdr3_aa: CASSPGTDPYEQYF; cdr3_length: 14; clone_size: .; d_call: TRBD1; v_call: TRBV6-6; j_call: TRBJ2-7
cdr3_nt: TGTGCCAGCAGCCAGTACGGGACAAATTACAATGAGCAGTTCTTC; cdr3_aa: CASSQYGTNYNEQFF; cdr3_length: 15; clone_size: .; d_call: .; v_call: TRBV7-6; j_call: TRBJ2-1
cdr3_nt: TGCGCCAGCAGCCAAGATGAAATGACAGGAAGGAAGGAAAAACTGTTTTTT; cdr3_aa: CASSQDEMTGRKEKLFF; cdr3_length: 17; clone_size: .; d_call: .; v_call: TRBV4-3; j_call: TRBJ1-4
cdr3_nt: TGTGCCAGTAGTTTTCCGGGACTAGCGGGGGGATTTAATGAGCAGTTCTTC; cdr3_aa: CASSFPGLAGGFNEQFF; cdr3_length: 17; clone_size: once; d_call: TRBD2; v_call: TRBV19; j_call: TRBJ2-1
cdr3_nt: TGTGCCAGCAGTTTCGGACAGTGGGAGACCCAGTACTTC; cdr3_aa: CASSFGQWETQYF; cdr3_length: 13; clone_size: .; d_call: .; v_call: TRBV6-6; j_call: TRBJ2-5